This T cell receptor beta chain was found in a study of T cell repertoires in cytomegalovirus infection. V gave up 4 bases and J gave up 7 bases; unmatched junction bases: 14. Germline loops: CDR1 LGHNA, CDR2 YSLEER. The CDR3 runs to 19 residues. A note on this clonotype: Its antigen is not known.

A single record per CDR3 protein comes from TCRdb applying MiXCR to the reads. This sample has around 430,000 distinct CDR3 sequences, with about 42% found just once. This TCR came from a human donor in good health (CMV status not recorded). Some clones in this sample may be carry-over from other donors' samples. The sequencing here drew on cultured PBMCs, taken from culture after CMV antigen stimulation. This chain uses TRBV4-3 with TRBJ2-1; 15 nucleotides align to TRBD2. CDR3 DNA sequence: TGCGCCAGCAGCCCGGGAGCTCCGGGACTAGCGGGAGGTGCAAATGAGCAGTTCTTC. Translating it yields CASSPGAPGLAGGANEQFF.